This T cell receptor beta chain comes out of a study of cytomegalovirus exposure and HLA in healthy donors. The PCR ran on 60 Vbeta and 13 Jbeta primers. The table came from immunoSEQ multiplex PCR; TCRdb's copy has only in-frame clones and leaves some out. This table holds about 200,000 clones, roughly 80% found once. Study findings and constraints: The study reported that TCR beta sequences accurately predicted HLA-A and HLA-B alleles in most subjects.

This clone appeared once. Its antigen is unknown. Sample: PBMCs. This receptor was identified in a girl aged 2 to 10 in good health and CMV-seronegative.

The CDR3 coding sequence is TGTGCTAGTGGTCCGGAGTTGAAGCCCTACGAGCAGTACTTC. It specifies CASGPELKPYEQYF. The V gene is TRBV12-5, the J gene TRBJ2-7; D unclear. The CDR3 has 14 amino acids. V lost 5 bases to trimming and J lost 2 bases, with 13 bases between them. The germline V gene encodes CDR1 LGHNT and CDR2 FRNRAP.